This section outlines one T cell receptor beta chain sequence together with its context. Its antigen is currently unknown. V was cut by 5 bases and J by 4 bases, with 13 bases left in between. There are 14 residues in the CDR3. The V gene's germline CDR1 is SGHTA and CDR2 FQGNSA. With ipilimumab providing CTLA-4 blockade, focal radiation was administered to patients who had chemo-refractory metastatic non-small-cell lung cancer. This specimen comes from a study of radiotherapy plus CTLA-4 blockade in lung cancer. The overall study: Objective response rate was 18%; disease control rate, 31%. Study-level findings and limits: An expansion of tumor-derived TCR clones occurred in blood after radiotherapy plus ipilimumab. Together with interferon-beta, which increased in serum after radiation, early dynamic changes in blood T cell clones were reportedly the best predictors of response.

The method was immunoSEQ multiplex PCR; TCRdb's version includes in-frame clones alone and lacks a portion of them. The table shows some 67,000 clones, with 70% to 80% occurring only once. Sequenced material: peripheral blood, taken from a patient treated with radiotherapy plus ipilimumab. This TCR derives from a human donor with non-small cell lung cancer whose response to radiotherapy plus ipilimumab could not be evaluated. Some clones in this sample may be carry-over from other donors' samples. The V gene is TRBV7-2, the J gene TRBJ2-3; D is unresolved. CDR3 region: CASSPGSWPDTQYF. The DNA for the CDR3 is TGTGCCAGCAGCCCCGGGTCGTGGCCAGATACGCAGTATTTT. Full variable domain (missing parts from reference TRBV7-2 and TRBJ2-3): GAGVSQSPSNKVTEKGKDVELRCDPISGHTALYWYRQSLGQGLEFLIYFQGNSAPDKSGLPSDRFSAERTGGSVSTLTIQRTQQEDSAVYLCASSPGSWPDTQYFGPGTRLTVL.